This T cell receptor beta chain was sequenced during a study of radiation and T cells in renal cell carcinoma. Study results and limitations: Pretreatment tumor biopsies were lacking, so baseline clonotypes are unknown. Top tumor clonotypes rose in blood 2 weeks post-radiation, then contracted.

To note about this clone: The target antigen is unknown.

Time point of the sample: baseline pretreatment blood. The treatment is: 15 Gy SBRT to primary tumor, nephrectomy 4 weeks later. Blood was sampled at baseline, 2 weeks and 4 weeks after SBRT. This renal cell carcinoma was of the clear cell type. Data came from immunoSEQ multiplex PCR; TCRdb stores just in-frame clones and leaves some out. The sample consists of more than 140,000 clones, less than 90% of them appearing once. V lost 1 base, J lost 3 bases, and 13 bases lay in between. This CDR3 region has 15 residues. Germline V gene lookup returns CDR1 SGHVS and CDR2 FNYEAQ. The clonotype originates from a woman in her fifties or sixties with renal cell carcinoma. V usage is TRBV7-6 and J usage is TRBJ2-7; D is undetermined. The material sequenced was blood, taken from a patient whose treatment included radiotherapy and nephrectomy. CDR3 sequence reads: CASSLGGRADYEQYF. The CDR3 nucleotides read TGTGCCAGCAGCTTAGGAGGTAGGGCGGACTACGAGCAGTACTTC. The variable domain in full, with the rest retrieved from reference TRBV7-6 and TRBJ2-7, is GAGVSQSPRYKVTKRGQDVALRCDPISGHVSLYWYRQALGQGPEFLTYFNYEAQQDKSGLPNDRFSAERPEGSISTLTIQRTEQRDSAMYRCASSLGGRADYEQYFGPGTRLTVT.